The rows below give T cell receptor beta chains drawn from one sample of a study of blood T cell repertoires in COVID-19. Sequenced by immunoSEQ multiplex PCR; TCRdb stores in-frame clones only, minus some. The table records about 99,000 clones, 85% to 90% of them present only once. Sample: peripheral blood. The receptors were sampled from a woman aged 55-69 years in a cohort sampled during active or convalescent COVID-19. The CDR3 runs from the conserved cysteine through the conserved F or W. Clone size is given for some rows only: seen once, a few or many times, or a class if the clone is expanded.

j_gene | abundance | len | v_gene | CDR3aa
TRBJ2-5 | NA | 14 | TRBV5-1 | CASSSGTGVETQYF
TRBJ2-5 | NA | 15 | TRBV7-8 | CASSLGTDFQETQYF
TRBJ1-4 | NA | 13 | TRBV7-9 | CASSPGGNEKLFF
TRBJ2-2 | NA | 18 | TRBV18 | CASSLPGQGAGGTGELFF
TRBJ2-7 | NA | 12 | TRBV11-1 | CASTPSPYEQYF
TRBJ1-2 | NA | 11 | TRBV29-1 | CSVNRGLGYTF
TRBJ1-4 | NA | 14 | TRBV2 | CAGNNLGANEKLFF
TRBJ1-1 | NA | 15 | TRBV5-1 | CASSLTGSMNTEAFF
TRBJ1-3 | once | 15 | TRBV7-2 | CASRTPGTDGNTIYF
TRBJ1-1 | NA | 13 | TRBV4-2 | CASSAASLTEAFF
TRBJ1-2 | NA | 15 | TRBV27 | CASSLTGRGNYGYTF